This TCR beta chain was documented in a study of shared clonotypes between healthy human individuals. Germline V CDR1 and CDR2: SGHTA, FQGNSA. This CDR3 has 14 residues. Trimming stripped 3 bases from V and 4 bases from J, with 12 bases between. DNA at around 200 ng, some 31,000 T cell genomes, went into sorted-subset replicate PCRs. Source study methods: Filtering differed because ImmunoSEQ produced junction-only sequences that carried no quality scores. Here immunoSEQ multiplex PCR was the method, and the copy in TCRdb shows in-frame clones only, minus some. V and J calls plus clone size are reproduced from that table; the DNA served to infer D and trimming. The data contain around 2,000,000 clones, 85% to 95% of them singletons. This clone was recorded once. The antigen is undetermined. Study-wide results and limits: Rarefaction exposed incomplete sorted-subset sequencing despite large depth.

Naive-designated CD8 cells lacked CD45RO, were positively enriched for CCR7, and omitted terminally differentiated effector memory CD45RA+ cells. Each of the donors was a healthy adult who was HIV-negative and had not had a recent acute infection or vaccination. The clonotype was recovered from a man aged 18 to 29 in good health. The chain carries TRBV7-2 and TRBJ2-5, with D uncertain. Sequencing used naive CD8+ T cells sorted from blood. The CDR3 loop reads CASSFLLGIETQYF. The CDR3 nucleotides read TGTGCCAGCAGCTTTTTACTGGGCATAGAGACCCAGTACTTC.